The TCR beta chain under discussion was sequenced for a study of T cell repertoires in cytomegalovirus infection (dated by TCRdb to the late 2010s). As for the study more broadly: The HLA type of each donor mattered for the analysis, because public TCR beta signatures pointed to carriage of CMV infection along with the matching HLA type.

Study-wide findings and limitations: The ex vivo response was dominated by HLA-C-restricted CMV-specific TCR beta clonotypes, and the single most frequent clonotype in two of eight donors was supplied by these HLA-C-restricted clonotypes. Cumulative frequency of public TCR beta family members discriminated carriers of CMV infection plus the relevant HLA type in this cohort and an independent roughly 330-donor cohort.

The listed sequencing device is Illumina HiSeq 1500. TCRdb itself trimmed the public reads at Q25 with fastp, ran MiXCR and retained productive beta chains. Each CDR3 protein gets just one entry, which takes the most common genes and DNA from the rows behind it. Recorded for this sample are fewer than 550,000 distinct CDR3 sequences; 15% to 20% of them occurred a single time. The ten largest clones take up about 24% of the sample. This clonotype was detected only a few times. Its antigen is not yet known. No qualities accompany the bases; no much larger clone lies one base away. The clonotype comes from a human donor in good health (CMV status not recorded). Some clones in this sample may be carry-over from other donors' samples. The sample taken for sequencing was CD8+ T cells from PBMCs.

The DNA reads TGTGCCAGCAGTTGGACAGGGAGGAGCGGGGAGCTGTTTTTT. It is translated as CASSWTGRSGELFF. The chain couples TRBV27 to TRBJ2-2; 8 central bases correspond to TRBD1. V and J are trimmed by 4 bases and 7 bases, and the gene matches miss 5 bases of the junction. Taken from the germline V gene (reference sequence), the CDR1 and CDR2 loops are MNHEY and SMNVEV. The CDR3, cysteine through phenylalanine, is 14 amino acids long. The only DNA kept is the CDR3, 42 bases in frame from the first base.